The rows below give T cell receptor beta chains drawn from one sample of a study of blood T cell repertoires in COVID-19. Libraries were prepared by immunoSEQ multiplex PCR; TCRdb keeps only in-frame clonotypes and omits some of them. The sample carries more than 200,000 clones, 80% to 90% recorded once. Sequenced input: peripheral blood. The receptors originated from a middle-aged man with active or convalescent COVID-19. The CDR3 runs from the conserved cysteine through the conserved F or W. The D gene is left open where the match is weak. Expanded clones get a size class; other rows say once, few or many, or leave the size out.

d_gene: TRBD2; abundance: -; v_gene: TRBV11-3; j_gene: TRBJ2-1; CDR3aa: CASSLDFTSGGAVEQFF; CDR3nt: TGTGCCAGCAGCTTAGATTTTACTAGCGGGGGGGCCGTTGAGCAGTTCTTC
d_gene: -; abundance: -; v_gene: TRBV6-2/TRBV6-3; j_gene: TRBJ1-4; CDR3aa: CASTPGGSTGTLNEKLFF; CDR3nt: TGTGCCAGCACCCCGGGCGGGAGTACCGGGACCCTTAATGAAAAACTGTTTTTT
d_gene: TRBD1; abundance: -; v_gene: TRBV24-1; j_gene: TRBJ1-4; CDR3aa: CATSDPGTGYEKLFF; CDR3nt: TGTGCCACCAGTGATCCCGGGACAGGGTATGAAAAACTGTTTTTT
d_gene: -; abundance: few; v_gene: TRBV6-6; j_gene: TRBJ1-4; CDR3aa: CASSPGGGLLNEKLFF; CDR3nt: TGTGCCAGCAGTCCGGGAGGTGGGCTCCTTAATGAAAAACTGTTTTTT
d_gene: -; abundance: few; v_gene: TRBV24-1; j_gene: TRBJ1-4; CDR3aa: CATSPPQGLEDEKLFF; CDR3nt: TGTGCCACCAGCCCCCCCCAGGGGCTAGAGGATGAAAAACTGTTTTTT
d_gene: -; abundance: few; v_gene: TRBV2; j_gene: TRBJ2-2; CDR3aa: CASIPGRGRIGELFF; CDR3nt: TGTGCCAGCATCCCCGGGAGGGGGCGAATCGGGGAGCTGTTTTTT
d_gene: TRBD2; abundance: once; v_gene: TRBV4-1; j_gene: TRBJ2-7; CDR3aa: CASSQDRELAVHEQYF; CDR3nt: TGCGCCAGCAGCCAAGATCGGGAACTAGCGGTACACGAGCAGTACTTC
d_gene: TRBD1; abundance: -; v_gene: TRBV25-1; j_gene: TRBJ1-6; CDR3aa: CASSGQGNSPLHF; CDR3nt: TGTGCCAGCAGTGGACAGGGGAATTCACCCCTCCACTTT
d_gene: TRBD2; abundance: -; v_gene: TRBV2; j_gene: TRBJ2-1; CDR3aa: CASRTSGPAEQFF; CDR3nt: TGTGCCAGCCGGACTAGTGGGCCGGCTGAGCAGTTCTTC
d_gene: -; abundance: -; v_gene: TRBV30; j_gene: TRBJ2-1; CDR3aa: CAWRDTGNVDEQFF; CDR3nt: TGTGCCTGGAGGGACACAGGGAATGTCGATGAGCAGTTCTTC
d_gene: TRBD1; abundance: -; v_gene: TRBV9; j_gene: TRBJ1-1; CDR3aa: CASSVLDRGEAFF; CDR3nt: TGTGCCAGCAGCGTGTTGGACAGGGGTGAAGCTTTCTTT